This T cell receptor (beta chain) was retrieved from a study of T cell changes during pregnancy in multiple sclerosis. CDR3 size: 16 residues. CDR1 is LGHNA, CDR2 YSLEER, per germline. The V end lost 4 bases, the J end lost 7 bases, and 17 bases lay between the germline ends. Method: immunoSEQ multiplex PCR; TCRdb's copy keeps in-frame clones and lacks some. The sample records 35,000 to 50,000 clones, 80% to 95% being singletons. The specimen was CD4+ T cells from peripheral blood mononuclear cells, collected in the first trimester of pregnancy. This sequence joins TRBV4-3 and TRBJ1-6; tentatively, D is TRBD1 (6 bases). The receptor's source is a female donor with multiple sclerosis, enrolled in a pregnancy study. CDR3 sequence: CASSRGRTALNSPLHF. The CDR3 DNA sequence: TGCGCCAGCAGCCGCGGTCGGACAGCACTAAATTCACCCCTCCACTTT.